The 11 T cell receptor beta chains below come from one sample, sequenced in a study of STAT5B mutations in CD4+ large granular lymphocyte leukemia. Data came from immunoSEQ multiplex PCR; TCRdb stores just in-frame clones and leaves some out. The top ten clones hold approximately 6.2% of a sample with nearly 30,000 clones, 65% to 85% of them seen once. Sequenced material: CD4+ T cells from blood buffy coats. These receptors originate from a human donor in good health.

J is TRBJ2-1 and V is TRBV9; TRBD2 agrees at 11 bases. J was trimmed by 2 bases and V by 3 bases; bases with no gene match: 1. This CDR3 region has 15 residues. Germline CDR1 SGDLS, CDR2 YYNGEE. This CDR3 is CASSAGLAAYNEQFF. In nucleotides, the CDR3 is TGTGCCAGCAGCGCGGGACTAGCGGCCTACAATGAGCAGTTCTTC.

This chain joins TRBV19 and TRBJ1-5; 7 bases agree with TRBD1. Germline assignment: CDR1 LNHDA and CDR2 SQIVND (reference sequence). V shed 5 bases and J 2 bases; nucleotides not matched to a gene: 9. CDR3 size: 16 residues. CDR3 coding DNA: TGTGCCAGTAGTGAGACAGGGTGGGGGGGCAATCAGCCCCAGCATTTT. Translating it yields CASSETGWGGNQPQHF. The variable domain in full, completed from reference TRBV19 and TRBJ1-5, reads DGGITQSPKYLFRKEGQNVTLSCEQNLNHDAMYWYRQDPGQGLRLIYYSQIVNDFQKGDIAEGYSVSREKKESFPLTVTSAQKNPTAFYLCASSETGWGGNQPQHFGDGTRLSIL.

The CDR3 DNA is TGTGCCAGCAGCGTAGGAGGGGGCGACACAGATACGCAGTATTTT. Translation: CASSVGGGDTDTQYF. The chain uses TRBV9 and TRBJ2-3; 7 nucleotides line up with TRBD1. The CDR3 is 15 amino acids. Losses at the gene ends were 0 bases for V and 2 bases for J; bases not matched to a gene: 3. The germline V gene encodes CDR1 SGDLS and CDR2 YYNGEE. The whole variable domain, filled in from reference TRBV9 and TRBJ2-3, reads DSGVTQTPKHLITATGQRVTLRCSPRSGDLSVYWYQQSLDQGLQFLIQYYNGEERAKGNILERFSAQQFPDLHSELNLSSLELGDSALYFCASSVGGGDTDTQYFGPGTRLTVL.

The chain combines TRBV5-1 with TRBJ2-1; maybe TRBD2 (7 bases). Trimming left V 0 bases short and J 0 bases short, with 10 bases between. This CDR3 has 16 residues. Germline V CDR1 and CDR2: SGHRS, YFSETQ. This CDR3 reads CASSLGRGHSYNEQFF. In nucleotides, the CDR3 is TGCGCCAGCAGCTTGGGGCGGGGGCACTCCTACAATGAGCAGTTCTTC. Full variable domain (remainder filled in from reference TRBV5-1 and TRBJ2-1): KAGVTQTPRYLIKTRGQQVTLSCSPISGHRSVSWYQQTPGQGLQFLFEYFSETQRNKGNFPGRFSGRQFSNSRSEMNVSTLELGDSALYLCASSLGRGHSYNEQFFGPGTRLTVL.

The chain uses TRBV28 and TRBJ1-4; D is uncertain. Germline V gene data show CDR1 as MDHEN and CDR2 as SYDVKM. CDR3 size: 12 residues. The ends were cut back, 5 bases at V and 8 bases at J, with 9 bases in the middle. The CDR3, as DNA: TGTGCCAGCAGTACCCCCGTAGAAAAACTGTTTTTT. Residues: CASSTPVEKLFF.

The V and J genes are TRBV4-3 and TRBJ1-4; D call uncertain. Germline CDR1 LGHNA, CDR2 YSLEER. The germline V and J ends were trimmed by 0 bases and 3 bases, with 17 bases remaining between them. The CDR3 length is 18 residues. Here the CDR3 reads CASSQDNFRVLPNEKLFF. The CDR3 coding sequence is TGCGCCAGCAGCCAAGATAATTTTAGGGTTTTGCCTAATGAAAAACTGTTTTTT.

The chain is built from TRBV5-1 and TRBJ1-6; D uncertain. Trimming removed 2 bases at V and 17 bases at J, with 17 bases between. The CDR3 sequence is 13 residues long. The germline V gene has CDR1 SGHRS and CDR2 YFSETQ. The CDR3 loop is CASSLSPDAGVHF. Written as DNA, the CDR3 is TGCGCCAGCAGCTTATCCCCGGACGCCGGGGTCCACTTT.

The V and J genes are TRBV28 and TRBJ1-2; D ambiguous. Germline assignment: CDR1 MDHEN and CDR2 SYDVKM. This CDR3 has 12 residues. V lost 6 bases, J lost 5 bases, and 10 bases lay in between. CDR3 DNA sequence: TGTGCCAGCAGACAATCGGGGTATGGCTACACCTTC. Its translation: CASRQSGYGYTF.

The chain joins TRBV7-8 to TRBJ1-4; 8 bases match TRBD1. V dropped 5 bases and J dropped 7; count of bases not matched to a gene: 9. CDR1 is SGHVS, CDR2 FQNEAQ, per germline. The CDR3 contains 15 residues. CDR3 nucleotide sequence: TGTGCCAGCAGCGGGGGACAGGTGATGGTTGAAAAACTGTTTTTT. Translation gives CASSGGQVMVEKLFF.

The V and J genes are TRBV19 and TRBJ2-3; perhaps TRBD1 as D (5 bases). CDR3 length equals 15 residues. V lost 5 bases and J 5 bases, leaving 17 bases between the germline ends. Germline V lookup: CDR1 LNHDA, CDR2 SQIVND (reference sequence). This CDR3 reads CASSRQLGRGDTQYF. The CDR3 nucleotides read TGTGCCAGTAGTCGACAGTTAGGTAGGGGAGATACGCAGTATTTT.

The chain combines TRBV4-3 with TRBJ1-2, with TRBD1 as a possible D gene (5 bases). Germline V CDR1 and CDR2: LGHNA, YSLEER. Trimming pared 0 bases from V and 6 bases from J, leaving 8 bases between. The CDR3 length is 13 residues. CDR3 residues: CASSQDYRNGYTF. The CDR3 bases are TGCGCCAGCAGCCAAGATTACAGGAATGGCTACACCTTC.